Listed below are T cell receptor beta chains from one sample, sequenced in a study of response to subunit inactivated influenza vaccine. TCRdb re-analysed the RT-PCR reads in MiXCR, keeping a single row per CDR3 protein. The top ten clones hold 9% to 12% of a sample with around 300,000 distinct CDR3 sequences, 22% of them seen once. This sample comprised PBMCs from blood, obtained about 20 months after vaccination. The receptors were gathered from a man between 50 and 75 years old who received an inactivated influenza vaccine. The CDR3 runs from the conserved cysteine through the conserved F or W. D genes are given only for firm matches. Clone size appears in some rows only: once, few, many, or a class for an expanded clone.

-	TRBV6-2/TRBV6-3	TRBJ2-5	-	TGTGCCAGCAGGAGCGACCGAAACTACGAGACCCAGTACTTC	CASRSDRNYETQYF
-	TRBV24-1	TRBJ1-2	-	TGTGCCACCAGTGATTTTAGGGGGTCTGGCTACACCTTC	CATSDFRGSGYTF
-	TRBV20-1	TRBJ1-1	few	TGCAGTGCTACGAGACAGATTGAAGCTTTCTTT	CSATRQIEAFF
TRBD1	TRBV7-2	TRBJ2-3	few	TGTGCCAGCAGCTACGACAGGGCAGATACGCAGTATTTT	CASSYDRADTQYF
TRBD1	TRBV11-2	TRBJ2-1	once	TGTGCCAGCAGCTCCCGGCCAGGGGGCAATGAGCAGTTCTTC	CASSSRPGGNEQFF
TRBD2	TRBV20-1	TRBJ2-1	-	TGCAGTGCTAGCCGGGGGGACTCCTACAATGAGCAGTTCTTC	CSASRGDSYNEQFF
TRBD1	TRBV6-1	TRBJ2-7	many	TGTGCCAGCAGCCCGGGACAGGGGATATCCGAGCAGTACTTC	CASSPGQGISEQYF
-	TRBV4-1	TRBJ1-4	-	TGCGCCAGCAGACCGGTCGGGACGGTTAATGAAAAACTGTTTTTT	CASRPVGTVNEKLFF
TRBD1	TRBV5-1	TRBJ1-1	few	TGCGCCAGCAGCTCAAGGGGGCCCACTGAAGCTTTCTTT	CASSSRGPTEAFF
-	TRBV15	TRBJ2-3	few	TGTGCCACCAGCAGAGCCCCCACAGATACGCAGTATTTT	CATSRAPTDTQYF
TRBD2	TRBV29-1	TRBJ2-2	many	TGCAGCGTCCTTGTAGCGGGGGTTAACACCGGGGAGCTGTTTTTT	CSVLVAGVNTGELFF
-	TRBV28	TRBJ2-7	-	TGTGCCAGCAGCACCGGGTCCTTGTCCTACGAGCAGTACTTC	CASSTGSLSYEQYF
-	TRBV4-1	TRBJ2-3	few	TGCGCCAGCAGCGGCCAACAGGGTGTGACAGATACGCAGTATTTT	CASSGQQGVTDTQYF
TRBD2	TRBV12-5	TRBJ2-1	-	TGTGCTAGTGGTGGACTAGCGGAACTGCGCTCCTACAATGAGCAGTTCTTC	CASGGLAELRSYNEQFF
TRBD1	TRBV20-1	TRBJ1-1	many	TGCAGTGCTAATCAACAGGGGGTAGGAGTGATCGACACTGAAGCTTTCTTT	CSANQQGVGVIDTEAFF
TRBD2	TRBV27	TRBJ2-1	-	TGTGCCAGCTGCCCCGGGACTAGCGGGAAGAATGAGCAGTTCTTC	CASCPGTSGKNEQFF
TRBD1	TRBV14	TRBJ2-1	-	TGTGCCAGCAGCCAGACAAGCAGGACAGGGTTGTTCTTC	CASSQTSRTGLFF
-	TRBV7-9	TRBJ2-7	-	TGTGCCAGCAGCTCTTGGGACGGGACCTCCTACGAGCAGTACTTC	CASSSWDGTSYEQYF
TRBD1	TRBV4-1	TRBJ2-7	-	TGCGCCAGCAGCCAAAGGCAGGGGGACTACGAGCAGTACTTC	CASSQRQGDYEQYF
-	TRBV20-1	TRBJ1-1	many	TGCAGTGCTAGAGATCCGGGGGGAGAAGCTTTCTTT	CSARDPGGEAFF
TRBD1	TRBV7-9	TRBJ2-1	-	TGTGCCAGCAGCCCAGCAGGGGGTCGATCCTACAATGAGCAGTTCTTC	CASSPAGGRSYNEQFF
TRBD1	TRBV12-3/TRBV12-4	TRBJ1-5	many	TGTGCCAGCAGTTTGACAGGGCGCAATCAGCCCCAGCATTTT	CASSLTGRNQPQHF